This T cell receptor beta chain stems from a study of Ad26.COV2.S vaccination and SARS-CoV-2 variants. About the research overall: Enrolled in COV1001, the donor was in the Ad26.COV2.S trial arm, which received the vaccine. Donor got 5x10^10 or 1x10^11 viral particles of Ad26.COV2.S.

Produced via immunoSEQ multiplex PCR; TCRdb's table is partial and in-frame only. The profile covers hundreds of thousands of clones, with more than 85% appearing a single time and approximately 5% taken by the ten largest. Described treatment: 19 received Ad26.COV2.S at low or high dose, single or two shots; about 5 received placebo; per-sample allocation not given. Sample collection was performed on day 63 after the first vaccine or placebo injection. The length of the CDR3 is 15 residues. CDR1 is SGHRS and CDR2 is YFSETQ in the germline V gene. The V segment lost 5 bases and the J segment 4 bases; nucleotides outside the gene matches: 8.

Sample: peripheral blood, taken in a trial of Ad26.COV2.S vaccine versus placebo. V gene TRBV5-1 combines with J gene TRBJ2-2; 7 nucleotides agree with TRBD1. The source of this sequence is a person between 18 and 60 years old who received the Ad26.COV2.S COVID-19 vaccine or a placebo. In DNA, the CDR3 is TGCGCCAGCAGTTCGACCCCAGGGGGCACCGGGGAGCTGTTTTTT. Protein: CASSSTPGGTGELFF.